Here is one TCR beta chain with its context. Its antigen is undetermined. This sample was included in a study of cytomegalovirus exposure and HLA in healthy donors. Study information: Clustering assigned 70% to 90% of the approximately 400 genotyped donors to the Caucasian-associated ancestry cluster. Findings of the study overall: Common viral pathogens were later found to be apparently linked to several of the most significant clusters.

This PCR relied on a set of 60 Vbeta primers and 13 Jbeta primers. Profiled with immunoSEQ multiplex PCR; TCRdb holds only in-frame clones, not every one. Of about 160,000 clones in the sample, 55% to 70% are singletons; the top ten hold 7% to 8.5%. V dropped 6 bases and J dropped 7 bases, with 21 bases sitting between them. The germline V gene has CDR1 SGHDN and CDR2 FVKESK. CDR3 size: 15 residues. V usage is TRBV14 and J usage is TRBJ1-2; D not certain. The sample comprised PBMCs. This receptor was taken from a woman aged 60-75 years in good health and CMV-seropositive. The CDR3, as DNA: TGTGCCAGCAGACCCAGGTGGCCCCAAACTGGTGGCTACACCTTC. As protein: CASRPRWPQTGGYTF.